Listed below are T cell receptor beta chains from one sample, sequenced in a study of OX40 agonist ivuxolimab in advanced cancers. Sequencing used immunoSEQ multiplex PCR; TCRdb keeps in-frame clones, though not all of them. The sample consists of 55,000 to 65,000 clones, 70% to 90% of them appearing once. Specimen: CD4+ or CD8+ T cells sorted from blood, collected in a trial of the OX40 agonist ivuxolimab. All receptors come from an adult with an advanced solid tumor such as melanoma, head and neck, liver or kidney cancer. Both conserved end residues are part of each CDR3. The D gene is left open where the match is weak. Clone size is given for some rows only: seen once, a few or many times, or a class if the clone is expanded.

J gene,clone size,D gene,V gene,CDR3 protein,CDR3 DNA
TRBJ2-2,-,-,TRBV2,CASSEARGNTGELFF,TGTGCCAGCAGTGAAGCGCGGGGAAACACCGGGGAGCTGTTTTTT
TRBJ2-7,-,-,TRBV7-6,CASSASRAEQYF,TGTGCCAGCAGCGCATCCCGGGCCGAGCAGTACTTC
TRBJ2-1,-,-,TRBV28,CASSFRQYYNEQFF,TGTGCCAGCAGTTTTAGACAGTACTACAATGAGCAGTTCTTC
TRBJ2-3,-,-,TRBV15,CATNPGLGTDTQYF,TGTGCCACCAACCCCGGACTGGGCACAGATACGCAGTATTTT
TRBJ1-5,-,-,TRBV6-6,CASSLTANQPQHF,TGTGCCAGCAGCCTCACCGCAAATCAGCCCCAGCATTTT
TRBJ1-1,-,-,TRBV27,CASSQRGRGYSEAFF,TGTGCCAGCAGTCAAAGGGGCAGAGGGTATTCTGAAGCTTTCTTT
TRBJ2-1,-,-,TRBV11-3,CASSLADNEQFF,TGTGCCAGCAGCTTAGCGGACAATGAGCAGTTCTTC
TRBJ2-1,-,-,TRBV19,CASSISGTLGSYNEQFF,TGTGCCAGTAGTATATCGGGGACGTTAGGCTCCTACAATGAGCAGTTCTTC
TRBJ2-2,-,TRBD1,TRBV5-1,CASSFTGDTGELFF,TGCGCCAGCAGCTTCACAGGGGACACCGGGGAGCTGTTTTTT
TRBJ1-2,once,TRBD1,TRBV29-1,CSVETGGYGYTF,TGCAGCGTTGAGACAGGGGGGTATGGCTACACCTTC
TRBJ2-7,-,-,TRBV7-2,CASSLGRVAYEQYF,TGTGCCAGCAGCTTAGGCAGGGTGGCCTACGAGCAGTACTTC
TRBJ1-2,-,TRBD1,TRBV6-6,CASSYSDRGVGYTF,TGTGCCAGCAGTTACTCGGACAGGGGGGTCGGCTACACCTTC
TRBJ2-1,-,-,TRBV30,CAWSVGDEQFF,TGTGCCTGGAGTGTGGGTGATGAGCAGTTCTTC
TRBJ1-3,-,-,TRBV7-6,CASSLIGNTIYF,TGTGCCAGCAGCTTAATTGGAAACACCATATATTTT
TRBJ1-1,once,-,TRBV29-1,CSVGDSNTEAFF,TGCAGCGTTGGAGACAGCAACACTGAAGCTTTCTTT
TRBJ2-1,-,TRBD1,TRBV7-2,CASTEGAYSYNEQFF,TGTGCCAGCACCGAGGGGGCGTACTCCTACAATGAGCAGTTCTTC
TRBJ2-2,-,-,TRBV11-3,CASSSWGGNTGELFF,TGTGCCAGCAGCTCCTGGGGCGGGAACACCGGGGAGCTGTTTTTT
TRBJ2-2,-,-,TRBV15,CATSIDSLGELFF,TGTGCCACCAGCATAGACAGTTTGGGGGAGCTGTTTTTT
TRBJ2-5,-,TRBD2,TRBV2,CASGAPERGTQYF,TGTGCCAGCGGGGCCCCCGAGCGGGGGACCCAGTACTTC
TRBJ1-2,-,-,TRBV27,CASSDNPDYGYTF,TGTGCCAGCAGCGATAATCCGGACTATGGCTACACCTTC
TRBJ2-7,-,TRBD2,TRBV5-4,CASSSNRLAGNEQYF,TGTGCCAGCAGCTCCAATCGACTAGCGGGGAACGAGCAGTACTTC
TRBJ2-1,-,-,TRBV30,CAWSRTTHEQFF,TGTGCCTGGAGTCGGACTACTCATGAGCAGTTCTTC
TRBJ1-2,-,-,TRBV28,CASRTNNYGYTF,TGTGCCAGCAGAACGAATAACTATGGCTACACCTTC
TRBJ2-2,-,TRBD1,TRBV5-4,CASSSGDRTDTGELFF,TGTGCCAGCAGCTCAGGGGACAGAACGGACACCGGGGAGCTGTTTTTT
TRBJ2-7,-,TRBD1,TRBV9,CASSAGSGTEPYEQYF,TGTGCCAGCAGCGCGGGGTCGGGGACAGAGCCCTACGAGCAGTACTTC
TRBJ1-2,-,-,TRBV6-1,CASSDAGGYTF,TGTGCCAGCAGTGATGCGGGCGGCTACACCTTC
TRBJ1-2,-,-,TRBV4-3,CASSPDGAYGYTF,TGCGCCAGCAGCCCAGACGGTGCCTATGGCTACACCTTC
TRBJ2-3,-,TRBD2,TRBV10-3,CAIRSTSGGADTQYF,TGTGCCATCAGGTCGACTAGCGGGGGGGCAGATACGCAGTATTTT
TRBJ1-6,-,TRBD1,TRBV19,CASTPDRVRSPLHF,TGTGCCAGTACCCCTGACAGGGTGCGCTCACCCCTCCACTTT
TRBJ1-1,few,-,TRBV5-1,CASSLEGGGWTEAFF,TGCGCCAGCAGCTTGGAAGGCGGGGGGTGGACTGAAGCTTTCTTT
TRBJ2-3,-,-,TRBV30,CAWRESGSTDTQYF,TGTGCCTGGAGAGAAAGCGGGAGCACAGATACGCAGTATTTT
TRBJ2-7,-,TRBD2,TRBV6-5,CASSSIAGGAYEQYF,TGTGCCAGCAGTTCTATAGCGGGAGGCGCCTACGAGCAGTACTTC
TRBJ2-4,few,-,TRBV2,CASSATALAKNIQYF,TGTGCCAGCAGTGCTACAGCACTAGCCAAAAACATTCAGTACTTC
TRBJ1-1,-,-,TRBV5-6,CASSPYGGSTEAFF,TGTGCCAGCAGCCCCTATGGGGGGAGCACTGAAGCTTTCTTT
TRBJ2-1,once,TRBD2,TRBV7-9,CASSLETTSGAYNEQFF,TGTGCCAGCAGCTTAGAGACGACTAGCGGGGCATACAATGAGCAGTTCTTC
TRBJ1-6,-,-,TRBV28,CASSSVGVGYNSPLHF,TGTGCCAGCAGTTCCGTCGGGGTGGGTTATAATTCACCCCTCCACTTT